This paragraph reports one TCR beta chain. This entry is derived from a study of blood T cell repertoires in COVID-19. Study-wide background: Sample material is recorded as cDNA or gDNA derived from T cells, B-cell-depleted T cells, or PBMCs.

The method was immunoSEQ multiplex PCR; TCRdb's version includes in-frame clones alone and lacks a portion of them. The top ten clones hold roughly 13% of a sample with a few hundred thousand clones, around 80% of them seen once. The germline V gene encodes CDR1 SQVTM and CDR2 ANQGSEA. The ends lost 4 bases at V and 4 bases at J; junction bases unmatched: 7. The CDR3 length is 14 residues. This TCR derives from a human donor in a cohort sampled during active COVID-19. Sequenced sample: peripheral blood. V is TRBV29-1 and J is TRBJ2-1; 7 positions agree with TRBD2. CDR3 region: CSVGGKLAYNEQFF. The CDR3 DNA is TGCAGCGTTGGGGGAAAACTAGCGTACAATGAGCAGTTCTTC.